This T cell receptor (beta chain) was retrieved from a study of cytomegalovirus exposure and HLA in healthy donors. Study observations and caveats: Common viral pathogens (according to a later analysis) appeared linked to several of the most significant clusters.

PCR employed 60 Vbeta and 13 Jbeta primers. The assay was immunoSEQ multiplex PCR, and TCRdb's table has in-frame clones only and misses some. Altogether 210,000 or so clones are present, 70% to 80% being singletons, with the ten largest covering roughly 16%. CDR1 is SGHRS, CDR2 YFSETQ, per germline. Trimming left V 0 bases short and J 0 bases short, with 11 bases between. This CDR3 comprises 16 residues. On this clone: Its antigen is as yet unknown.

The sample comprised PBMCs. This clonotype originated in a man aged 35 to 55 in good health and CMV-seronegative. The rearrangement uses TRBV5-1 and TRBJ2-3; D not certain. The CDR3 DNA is TGCGCCAGCAGCTTGGGTTCTCTATCTAGCACAGATACGCAGTATTTT. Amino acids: CASSLGSLSSTDTQYF.